The rows below give T cell receptor beta chains drawn from one sample of a study of regulatory T cells in long-lasting Graves disease. TCRdb called the multiplex PCR reads again in MiXCR, with one record for every CDR3 protein. The table records 450,000 to 700,000 distinct CDR3 sequences, roughly 13% of them present only once. This same sample was also taken into another study, of T cells in Graves' hyperthyroidism and ophthalmopathy.

The sequenced sample was peripheral blood mononuclear cells (PBMCs), obtained at new diagnosis, from a patient treated with antithyroid drugs. Receptors were obtained from a man aged 25-45 years with Graves disease. The CDR3 runs from the conserved cysteine through the conserved F or W. The D gene is left open where the match is weak. Some rows mark clone size as missing; the rest say once, few, many or name a class of expanded clone.

>TRBJ1-6|many|TRBV12-3/TRBV12-4|-
TGTGCCAGCAGCCAGGCCAGGGGTTCCTATAATTCACCCCTCCACTTT
CASSQARGSYNSPLHF
>TRBJ1-5|many|TRBV9|-
TGTGCCAGCAGCGTTGAGGGGGGGAATCAGCCCCAGCATTTT
CASSVEGGNQPQHF
>TRBJ2-2|many|TRBV6-1|-
TGTGCCAGCAGTGAATTAATGGTCGGGACCGGGGAGCTGTTTTTT
CASSELMVGTGELFF
>TRBJ2-7|many|TRBV12-3/TRBV12-4|-
TGTGCCAGCTCGTGGGTGGATCTTCCCGATGCCTACGAGCAGTACTTC
CASSWVDLPDAYEQYF
>TRBJ2-1|few|TRBV5-6|TRBD2
TGTGCCAGCAGCTGGGGACTAGCGGGAGAGATTCCTTACAATGAGCAGTTCTTC
CASSWGLAGEIPYNEQFF
>TRBJ2-5|many|TRBV5-1|-
TGCGCCAGCAGCACGTCAGCACAAGAGACCCAGTACTTC
CASSTSAQETQYF
>TRBJ2-1|-|TRBV6-5|TRBD2
TGTGCCATCTCCCTGGCGGGAGAATCCTACAATGAGCAGTTCTTC
CAISLAGESYNEQFF
>TRBJ1-2|few|TRBV29-1|-
TGCAGCGCCGGCGCGATGGATGGCTACACCTTC
CSAGAMDGYTF
>TRBJ2-1|-|TRBV7-9|-
TGTGCCACCCTTACGCGGGGGCGGGTTGAGCAGTTCTTC
CATLTRGRVEQFF
>TRBJ2-4|-|TRBV12-3/TRBV12-4|-
TGTGCCAGCAGCCCTACCAGAAGCGAAAACATTCAGTACTTC
CASSPTRSENIQYF
>TRBJ1-2|few|TRBV19|-
TGTGCCAATAGTATACGGGGGGCGCCGCAATTAGGCTACACCTTC
CANSIRGAPQLGYTF
>TRBJ2-5|few|TRBV27|TRBD2
TGTGCCAGCAGTTTTCGGACTAGCGGGAGAGCGGGAGAGACCCAGTACTTC
CASSFRTSGRAGETQYF
>TRBJ2-2|many|TRBV2|TRBD2
TGTGCCAGCAGAAGACTAGCGGGAAGAACCGGGGAGCTGTTTTTT
CASRRLAGRTGELFF
>TRBJ2-7|few|TRBV12-3/TRBV12-4|TRBD1
TGTGCCAGCAGGGAGGCGGGACAGGGGGGAGGGGAGCAGTACTTC
CASREAGQGGGEQYF
>TRBJ2-3|many|TRBV24-1|-
TGTGCCACCAGTGACCCAATCCGGGCCCTAAAAGGGGATACGCAGTATTTT
CATSDPIRALKGDTQYF
>TRBJ2-3|many|TRBV7-3|-
TGTGCCAGCAGCTATGCGGGGCCTCGAGATACGCAGTATTTT
CASSYAGPRDTQYF
>TRBJ2-6|-|TRBV6-4|-
TGTGCCAGCAGCGCACTTGTTTCTGGGGCCAACGTCCTGACTTTC
CASSALVSGANVLTF
>TRBJ2-2|many|TRBV12-3/TRBV12-4|TRBD2
TGTGCCAGCAGTTTACGGCTAGCGGTCGACTCCGGGGAGCTGTTTTTT
CASSLRLAVDSGELFF
>TRBJ1-2|-|TRBV20-1|TRBD1
TGCAGTGCCAGACAGGGTCGGGGCAACTATGGCTACACCTTC
CSARQGRGNYGYTF
>TRBJ1-1|-|TRBV15|TRBD1
TGTGCCACCAGCGGGGACAGGGGGCGTTTAACTGAAGCTTTCTTT
CATSGDRGRLTEAFF
>TRBJ2-1|-|TRBV12-5|-
TGTGCTAGTGGTCCGACCTCAGGGCTCTACAATGAGCAGTTCTTC
CASGPTSGLYNEQFF
>TRBJ2-7|many|TRBV6-2/TRBV6-3|-
TGTGCCAGCACCGCACAGGCAGGGGGGACCTACGAGCAGTACTTC
CASTAQAGGTYEQYF
>TRBJ1-2|many|TRBV6-1|TRBD1
TGTGCCAGCAGTCCAGGGACAGGGGGCAGTCAAGGCTACACCTTC
CASSPGTGGSQGYTF
>TRBJ2-7|many|TRBV20-1|TRBD2
TGCAGTACCATAGCGGGAGTAGGCGAGCAGTACTTC
CSTIAGVGEQYF
>TRBJ2-7|-|TRBV10-3|TRBD1
TGTGCCATCAGTACAGGGGGCTACGAGCAGTACTTC
CAISTGGYEQYF
>TRBJ2-1|few|TRBV24-1|-
TGTGCCACCAGTGTCGGGACCTACAATGAGCAGTTCTTC
CATSVGTYNEQFF
>TRBJ1-5|few|TRBV3-1|-
TGTGCCAGCAGCCAAGGGACTGACTATCAGCCCCAGCATTTT
CASSQGTDYQPQHF
>TRBJ2-7|-|TRBV12-3/TRBV12-4|-
TGTGCCAGCAGTCCCCCTGAACTCTCCTACGAGCAGTACTTC
CASSPPELSYEQYF
>TRBJ1-6|many|TRBV12-3/TRBV12-4|-
TGTGCCAGCAGTTTAGCGCTCCAAAGCGCCAATTCACCCCTCCACTTT
CASSLALQSANSPLHF
>TRBJ1-6|many|TRBV29-1|TRBD1
TGCAGCGTTCAACAGGGGGCTGATTCACCCCTCCACTTT
CSVQQGADSPLHF
>TRBJ2-4|-|TRBV3-1|-
TGTGCCAGCAGCCAAGAGACTGTAGCCAAAAACATTCAGTACTTC
CASSQETVAKNIQYF
>TRBJ1-6|-|TRBV25-1|TRBD1
TGTGCCAGCAGTACAGACAGGGTTAATTCACCCCCCCACTTT
CASSTDRVNSPPHF
>TRBJ2-1|few|TRBV7-9|TRBD1
TGTGCCAGCAGCCCGACCGGGACAGGGGCCTACAATGAGCAGTTCTTC
CASSPTGTGAYNEQFF
>TRBJ1-5|many|TRBV7-8|-
TGTGCCAGCAGCTTCGGGGGTACTCAGCCCCAGCATTTT
CASSFGGTQPQHF
>TRBJ1-3|many|TRBV6-1|-
TGTGCCAGCAGCCCCCGGACGCCTCGGGAAGACACCATATATTTT
CASSPRTPREDTIYF
>TRBJ1-6|many|TRBV6-1|-
TGTGCCAGCATCCGGGAGATCGATTCACCCCTCCACTTT
CASIREIDSPLHF
>TRBJ2-7|many|TRBV12-3/TRBV12-4|-
TGTGCCAGCAGCGTACAGGGTGTCCACGAGCAGTACTTC
CASSVQGVHEQYF
>TRBJ1-2|many|TRBV4-1|TRBD1
TGCGCCAGCAGCCTCGGACAGGGCGTTGGCTACACCTTC
CASSLGQGVGYTF